This T cell receptor (beta chain) was sequenced in a study of beta chain features in type 1 diabetes. Study observations and caveats: Highly expressing activated T cells could be over-counted with a cDNA template. In all four CD4+ subsets, TCRB CDR3 length was significantly, moderately reduced in type 1 diabetes. Naive, central memory and Treg TCRB repertoires appeared more alike in patients than in healthy donors.

About this clone itself: What it recognizes is unknown.

V was clipped by 7 bases and J by 1 base; unmatched bases: 6. Per germline, CDR1 SQVTM and CDR2 ANQGSEA. The CDR3 covers 13 residues. CD4+ naive, central memory, regulatory and stem cell-like memory subsets were isolated by sorting on CD45RO/CCR7/CD25/CD127/CD95/CD27. Expressed TCRB transcripts were sequenced, since all the RNA that had been isolated was reverse transcribed. Here immunoSEQ multiplex PCR was the method, and the copy in TCRdb shows in-frame clones only, minus some. Among about 650,000 clones, approximately 13% were seen once, and the ten largest hold more than 0.095%. The specimen sequenced was naive CD4+ T cells from blood. The chain joins TRBV29-1 to TRBJ1-2; 7 bases map to TRBD1. This receptor was identified in a man younger than 45 with type 1 diabetes. The CDR3 DNA reads as TGCAGCGCAATGACAGGGAGTAACTATGGCTACACCTTC. Protein sequence: CSAMTGSNYGYTF. Together with reference TRBV29-1 and TRBJ1-2, the CDR3 gives the full variable domain: SAVISQKPSRDICQRGTSLTIQCQVDSQVTMMFWYRQQPGQSLTLIATANQGSEATYESGFVIDKFPISRPNLTFSTLTVSNMSPEDSSIYLCSAMTGSNYGYTFGSGTRLTVV.